This T cell receptor (beta chain) was documented in a study of CD8+ T cells in alopecia areata. Whole-study context: Treated patients were given 5 to 10 mg oral tofacitinib twice daily. Study-level findings and limits: Among patients, TCR sharing was less clear than in mice, a difference possibly due in part to HLA diversity in the patient population. Higher clonality and more expanded CD8+ clones appeared in lesional than normal scalp.

Following RNA extraction, reverse transcription yielded cDNA that acted as the sequencing template. Profiling relied on immunoSEQ multiplex PCR, and the TCRdb table lists in-frame clones only, not all of them. The table has around 300,000 clones, 60% seen once. As concerns this clone: Antigen: not known.

Treatment in this sample: oral pan-JAK inhibitor, 5-10 mg twice daily. Sorted populations comprised CD4+ and CD8+ T cells obtained from PBMCs. The germline CDR1 and CDR2 sequences are MNHEY and SMNVEV (reference sequence). The CDR3 contains 12 residues. Between the trimmed V and J ends, which lost 6 bases and 6 bases, there was a span of 11 bases. The clonotype was recovered from a human donor with alopecia areata. The material was CD4+ T cells sorted from blood, obtained at roughly week 52, from a patient treated with tofacitinib. The V and J genes are TRBV27 and TRBJ2-5; D may be TRBD1 (6 bases). This chain's CDR3 is CASRSRGKTQYF. CDR3 bases: TGTGCCAGCAGATCCAGGGGAAAGACCCAGTACTTC.